The T cell receptor beta chain under discussion was sequenced for a study of blood T cell repertoires in COVID-19. Looking at the study overall: Sources were T cells, B-cell-depleted T cells, or PBMCs; the material itself was cDNA or gDNA.

Original processing methods: Amplifying reference gene primers gave estimates of nucleated cell counts. This table comes from immunoSEQ multiplex PCR, and its TCRdb copy is limited to in-frame clones, with some not included. That table is the source of V, J and clone size, and D and trimming were worked out from the DNA. This sample has 250,000 to 300,000 clones, with just under 90% found just once. J was trimmed by 2 bases and V by 8 bases; bases with no gene match: 2. CDR3 length: 12 residues. The V gene's germline CDR1 is SNHLY and CDR2 FYNNEI. The chain links TRBV2 to TRBJ2-7; 8 bases fit TRBD1. The TCR sequence derives from a woman between 50 and 59 years old who had been exposed to COVID-19. Sequenced input: PBMCs or T cells enriched from blood (not recorded which). The CDR3 here is CASSQGAYEQYF. The CDR3, as DNA: TGTGCCAGCTCACAGGGGGCCTACGAGCAGTACTTC.